This T cell receptor (beta chain) was sequenced in a study of T-cell memory formation after mild COVID-19. The CDR3 length is 15 residues. The germline V and J ends were trimmed by 0 bases and 4 bases, with 11 bases remaining between them. Looked up from germline, CDR1 is SGDLS and CDR2 is YYNGEE. Study conclusions and caveats: Later expanders leaned CD4+, whereas clones that contracted between day 15 and 85 were balanced CD4/CD8.

A few counts support this clonotype. Its antigen is unknown. Constant-segment primers and 5'RACE yielded cDNA libraries for TCR alpha and TCR beta, each carrying sample barcodes and UMIs. TCRdb recomputed calls from the 5' RACE reads with MiXCR, one row per CDR3 protein. Among just over 350,000 distinct CDR3 sequences listed, approximately 15% were seen once. Sequenced material: PBMCs or a T cell subset sorted from them (not recorded which). The clonotype was recovered from a young man who had mild COVID-19 (a few samples of this study predate the infection). Cell type and time point are not known. This sequence joins TRBV9 and TRBJ2-1; no definite D call. The chain's CDR3 is CASSVGRTVYNEQFF. CDR3 nucleotides: TGTGCCAGCAGCGTAGGACGGACGGTGTACAATGAGCAGTTCTTC.